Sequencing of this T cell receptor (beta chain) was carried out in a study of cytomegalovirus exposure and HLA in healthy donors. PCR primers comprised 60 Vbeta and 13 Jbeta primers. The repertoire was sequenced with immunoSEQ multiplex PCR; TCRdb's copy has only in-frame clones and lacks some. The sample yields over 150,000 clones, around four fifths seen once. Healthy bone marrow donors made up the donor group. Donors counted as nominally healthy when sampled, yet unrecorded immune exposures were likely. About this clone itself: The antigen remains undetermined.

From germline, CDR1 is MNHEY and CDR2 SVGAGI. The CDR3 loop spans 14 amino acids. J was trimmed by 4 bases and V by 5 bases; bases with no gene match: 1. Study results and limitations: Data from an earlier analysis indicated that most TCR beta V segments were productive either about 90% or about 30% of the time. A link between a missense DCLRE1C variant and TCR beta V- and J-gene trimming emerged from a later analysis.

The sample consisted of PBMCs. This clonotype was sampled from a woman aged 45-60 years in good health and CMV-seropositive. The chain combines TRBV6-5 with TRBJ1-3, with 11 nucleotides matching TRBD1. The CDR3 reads CASSRTGGGNTIYF. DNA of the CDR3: TGTGCCAGCAGTAGGACAGGGGGCGGAAACACCATATATTTT.